The 6 T cell receptor beta chains below were found in one sample sequenced in a study of somatic mutations in cytotoxic T cells in rheumatoid arthritis (dated by TCRdb to about 2017). To prepare the library, the immunoSEQ multiplex PCR assay was applied. In TCRdb, the immuneACCESS table is reduced to in-frame sequences with V and J assigned. These tables do not hold every clone; where another copy was compared, an unresolved V gene accounts for under half, and the others remain unexplained. The sample table records roughly 16,000 clones; approximately 80% of these occur just once. The ten largest clones capture about 10% of the sample. The specimen was CD8+ T cells sorted from blood. The receptors stem from an adult with rheumatoid arthritis.

The chain links TRBV19 to TRBJ1-5; 11 positions match TRBD1. Trimming cost V 4 bases and J 2 bases; bases outside gene matches: 16. The CDR3 has 20 amino acids. Germline CDR1 is LNHDA and CDR2 is SQIVND (reference sequence). The CDR3 protein is CASSTGSGQGVKAGNQPQHF. Written as DNA, the CDR3 is TGTGCCAGTAGTACCGGGTCGGGACAGGGGGTCAAGGCGGGCAATCAGCCCCAGCATTTT.

The chain carries TRBV6-4 and TRBJ1-2; D is uncertain. The germline gives CDR1 MRHNA, CDR2 SNTAGT. This CDR3 has 15 residues. Between the trimmed V and J ends, which lost 4 bases and 0 bases, there was a span of 12 bases. CDR3 sequence (DNA): TGTGCCAGCAGTGCCGGCAGAAGCCCTAACTATGGCTACACCTTC. It yields the protein CASSAGRSPNYGYTF.

This clone was observed a few times. The chain uses TRBV30 and TRBJ1-1, with D maybe TRBD1 (5 bases). Per germline, CDR1 GTSNPN and CDR2 SVGIG (reference sequence). V lost 5 bases, J lost 2 bases, and 9 bases lay in between. The CDR3 length is 12 residues. The CDR3 nucleotides read TGTGCCTGGGAGACAGAAAACACTGAAGCTTTCTTT. Its translation is CAWETENTEAFF.

This chain uses TRBV5-6 with TRBJ1-2; 7 bases map to TRBD1. After removal of 4 bases from V and 3 bases from J, the junction contained 9 bases not matched to a gene. The CDR3 covers 15 residues. Germline CDR1 and CDR2: SGHDT and YYEEEE. CDR3 in amino acids: CASSEQGSLYYGYTF. DNA of the CDR3: TGTGCCAGCAGCGAACAGGGGTCCCTTTACTATGGCTACACCTTC.

This chain connects TRBV10-3 to TRBJ2-7; D is unclear. Trimming pared 5 bases from V and 0 bases from J, leaving 17 bases between. Germline values: CDR1 ENHRY, CDR2 SYGVKD. The CDR3 is 16 residues long. CDR3 DNA: TGTGCCATCAGTTCCCAAGGCGACGGAACCTCCTACGAGCAGTACTTC. Amino acid sequence: CAISSQGDGTSYEQYF.

The chain is built from TRBV9 and TRBJ2-1, with 8 bases lining up with TRBD1. Looked up from germline, CDR1 is SGDLS and CDR2 is YYNGEE. CDR3 size: 17 residues. Trimming cost V 4 bases and J 0 bases; bases outside gene matches: 9. CDR3 residues: CASSPSRDRSSYNEQFF. The CDR3 region has the DNA TGTGCCAGCAGCCCAAGCCGGGACAGGAGCTCCTACAATGAGCAGTTCTTC.